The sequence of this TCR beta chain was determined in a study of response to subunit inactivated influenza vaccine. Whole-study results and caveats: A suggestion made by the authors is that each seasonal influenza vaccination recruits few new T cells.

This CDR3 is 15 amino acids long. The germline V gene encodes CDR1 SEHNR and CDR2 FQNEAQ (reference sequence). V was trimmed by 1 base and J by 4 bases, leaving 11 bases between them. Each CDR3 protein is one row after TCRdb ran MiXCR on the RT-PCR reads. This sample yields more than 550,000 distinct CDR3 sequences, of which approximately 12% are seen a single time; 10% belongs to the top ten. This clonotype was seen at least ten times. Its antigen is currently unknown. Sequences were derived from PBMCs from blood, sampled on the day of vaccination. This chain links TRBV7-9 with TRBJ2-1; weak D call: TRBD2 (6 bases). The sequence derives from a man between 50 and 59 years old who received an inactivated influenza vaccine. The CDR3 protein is CASSLVRGAYNEQFF. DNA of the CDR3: TGTGCCAGCAGCTTAGTGCGCGGGGCGTACAATGAGCAGTTCTTC.